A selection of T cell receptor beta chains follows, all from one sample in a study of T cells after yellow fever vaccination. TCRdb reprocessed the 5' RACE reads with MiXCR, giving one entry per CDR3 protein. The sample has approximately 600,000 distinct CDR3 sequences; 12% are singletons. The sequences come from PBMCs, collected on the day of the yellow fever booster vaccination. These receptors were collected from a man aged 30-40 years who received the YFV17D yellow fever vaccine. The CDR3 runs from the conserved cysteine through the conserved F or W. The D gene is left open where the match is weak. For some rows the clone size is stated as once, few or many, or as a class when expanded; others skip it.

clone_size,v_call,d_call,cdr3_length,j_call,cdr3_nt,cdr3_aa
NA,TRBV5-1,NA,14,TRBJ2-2,TGCGCCAGCAGTCGGGGGGCTGACTCCGGGGAGCTGTTTTTT,CASSRGADSGELFF
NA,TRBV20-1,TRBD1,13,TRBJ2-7,TGCAGCGGGATTGAGGGGGCTTTCTACGAGCAGTACTTC,CSGIEGAFYEQYF
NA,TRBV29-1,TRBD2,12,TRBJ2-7,TGCAGCGTAGGCGGGAGGGTGGAGGAGCAGTACTTC,CSVGGRVEEQYF
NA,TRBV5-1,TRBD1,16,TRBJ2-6,TGCGCCAGCAGCATGACAGGGGGTGCTGGGGCCAACGTCCTGACTTTC,CASSMTGGAGANVLTF
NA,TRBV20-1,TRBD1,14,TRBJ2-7,TGCAGAGCTGGGGTCCGGGGACAGACCTACGAGCAGTACTTC,CRAGVRGQTYEQYF
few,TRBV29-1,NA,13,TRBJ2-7,TGCAGCGTTGTGAAGGAGGGACCCTACGAGCAGTACTTC,CSVVKEGPYEQYF
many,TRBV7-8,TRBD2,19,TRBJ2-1,TGTGCCAGCAGCTCGATGTTTTCGGTAGGGCTAGCGGGAGGAAGAGAGCAGTTCTTC,CASSSMFSVGLAGGREQFF
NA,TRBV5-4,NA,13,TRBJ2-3,TGTGCCAGCAGCTTGATGGGTCCAGATACGCAGTATTTT,CASSLMGPDTQYF
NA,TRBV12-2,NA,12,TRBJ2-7,TGTGCAAGTCGCTCGCCCGGTTACGAGCAGTACTTC,CASRSPGYEQYF
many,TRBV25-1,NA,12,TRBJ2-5,TGTGCCAGCAGCCAGGGAAAAGAGACCCAGTACTTC,CASSQGKETQYF
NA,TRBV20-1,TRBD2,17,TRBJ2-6,TGCAGTGCTAGACACGAAGCGGGGCACTCTGGGGCCAACGTCCTGACTTTC,CSARHEAGHSGANVLTF
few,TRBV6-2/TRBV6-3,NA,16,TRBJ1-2,TGTGCCAGCAGTTCCCCGGGACACCCAAACATCTATGGCTACACCTTC,CASSSPGHPNIYGYTF
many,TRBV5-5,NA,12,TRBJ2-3,TGTGCCAGCAGCCCCCCCGAAGATACGCAGTATTTT,CASSPPEDTQYF
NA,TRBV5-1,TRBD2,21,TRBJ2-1,TGCGCCAGCAGCTTGAGCCGACTAGCGGGAGGCCCCGCGAGCTCCTACAATGAGCAGTTCTTC,CASSLSRLAGGPASSYNEQFF
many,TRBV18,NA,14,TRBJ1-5,TGTGCCAGCTCACCACCACAGCTCAATCAGCCCCAGCATTTT,CASSPPQLNQPQHF
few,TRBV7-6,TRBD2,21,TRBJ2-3,TGTGCCAGCAGCTTGCTTCCACGACTAGCCTATTTGAGATCTCTCACAGATACGCAGTATTTT,CASSLLPRLAYLRSLTDTQYF
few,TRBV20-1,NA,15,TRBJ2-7,TGCAGTGCTAGAGATAGGGAAAACCAGCCCCCCGAGCAGTACTTC,CSARDRENQPPEQYF
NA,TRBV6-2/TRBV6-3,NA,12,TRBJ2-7,TGTGCCACCGCGGCAGGGGCCTACGAGCAGTACTTC,CATAAGAYEQYF
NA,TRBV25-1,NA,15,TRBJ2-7,TGTGCCAGCAGTGAAGGAAAGGGCGTGCCCTACGAGCAGTACTTC,CASSEGKGVPYEQYF
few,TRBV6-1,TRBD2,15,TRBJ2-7,TGTGCCAGCAGATCTTCGGGACTAGCGGGGACCGAGCAGTACTTC,CASRSSGLAGTEQYF
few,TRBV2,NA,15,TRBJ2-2,TGTGCCAGCAGTGGGGACACGCCCGACACCGGGGAGCTGTTTTTT,CASSGDTPDTGELFF
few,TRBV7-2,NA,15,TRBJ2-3,TGTGCCCTGGATTGGGGGGATTCTAGCACAGATACGCAGTATTTT,CALDWGDSSTDTQYF
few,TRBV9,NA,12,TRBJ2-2,TGTGCCAGCAGCGTAGACGGCGGGGAGCTGTTTTTT,CASSVDGGELFF
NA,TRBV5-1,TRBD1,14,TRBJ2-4,TGCGCCAGCAGCTTGGGGGACAGCAAAAACATTCAGTACTTC,CASSLGDSKNIQYF
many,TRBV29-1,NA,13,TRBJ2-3,TGCAGCGTTGCAGGGGGGGGTCGGGATACGCAGTATTTT,CSVAGGGRDTQYF
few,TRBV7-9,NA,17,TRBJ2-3,TGTGCCAGCAGCTTAGATTCAATCACCCTGGGCACAGATACGCAGTATTTT,CASSLDSITLGTDTQYF
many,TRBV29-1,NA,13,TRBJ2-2,TGCAGCGCTACCGGACAGAACACCGGGGAGCTGTTTTTT,CSATGQNTGELFF
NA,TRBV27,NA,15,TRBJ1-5,TGTGCCAGCAGTTTTTCTTCAGGGAAAAATCAGCCCCAGCATTTT,CASSFSSGKNQPQHF
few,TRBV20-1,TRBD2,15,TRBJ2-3,TGCAGTGCGCGGGAGGGAGGAGCACACACAGATACGCAGTATTTT,CSAREGGAHTDTQYF
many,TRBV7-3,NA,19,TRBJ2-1,TGTGCCAGCAGCTTAAGGTTTGTTGGGCGGGCGCACCCCTACAATGAGCAGTTCTTC,CASSLRFVGRAHPYNEQFF
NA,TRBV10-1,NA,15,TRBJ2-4,TGCGCCAGCAGTGAATACCGAGGGGCGCGGAACATTCAGTACTTC,CASSEYRGARNIQYF
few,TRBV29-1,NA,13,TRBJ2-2,TGCAGCGTTGTGACGGGGAAAGCCGGGGAGCTGTTTTTT,CSVVTGKAGELFF
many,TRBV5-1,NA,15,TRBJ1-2,TGCGCCAGCAGCTTGGAGGTCAACCAACCCTATGGCTACACCTTC,CASSLEVNQPYGYTF
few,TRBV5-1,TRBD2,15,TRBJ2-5,TGCGCCAGCAGCTCAATAGCGGGAGTTGGGGAGACCCAGTACTTC,CASSSIAGVGETQYF
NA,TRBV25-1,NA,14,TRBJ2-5,TGTGCCAGCAGCGACCGACGTCTACAAGAGACCCAGTACTTC,CASSDRRLQETQYF
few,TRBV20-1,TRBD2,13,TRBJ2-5,TGCAGTGCTCGGGCGGGAGAAGGAGAGACCCAGTACTTC,CSARAGEGETQYF
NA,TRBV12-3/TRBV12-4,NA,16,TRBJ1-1,TGTGCCAGTAATCTGAGGGATGATGGGCCCTACACTGAAGCTTTCTTT,CASNLRDDGPYTEAFF
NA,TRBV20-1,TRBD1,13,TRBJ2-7,TGCAGTGCTAGAAGGACAGGGCGCTACGAGCAGTACTTC,CSARRTGRYEQYF
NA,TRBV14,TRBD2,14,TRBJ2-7,TGTGCCAGCAGCCCCTCCGGGACTAGAGGCGAGCAGTACTTC,CASSPSGTRGEQYF
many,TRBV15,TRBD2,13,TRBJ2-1,TGTGCCACCACTAGCGGGATATCCGGAGAGCAGTTCTTC,CATTSGISGEQFF
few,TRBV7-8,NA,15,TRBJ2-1,TGTGCCAGCAGCGCCGCCGGGAAGGGCTACAATGAGCAGTTCTTC,CASSAAGKGYNEQFF
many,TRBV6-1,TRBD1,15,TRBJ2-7,TGTGCCAGCAGCCCGACAGGGGGCGGCTACTACGAGCAGTACTTC,CASSPTGGGYYEQYF
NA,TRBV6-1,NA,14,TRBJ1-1,TGTGCCAGCAACAACAGGGAATTTAGCACTGAAGCTTTCTTT,CASNNREFSTEAFF
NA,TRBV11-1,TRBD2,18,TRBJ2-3,TGTGCCAGCAGCCCATGGGCGAATGGACTAGCGACCACAGATACGCAGTATTTT,CASSPWANGLATTDTQYF
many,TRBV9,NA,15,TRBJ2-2,TGTGCCAGCAAGGAGGGACAGAGTAACACCGGGGAGCTGTTTTTT,CASKEGQSNTGELFF
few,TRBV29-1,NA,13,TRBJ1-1,TGCAGCGTCAGTGACAGATTATACACTGAAGCTTTCTTT,CSVSDRLYTEAFF
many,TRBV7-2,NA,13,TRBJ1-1,TGTGCCAGCAGCTCGGGACTCCGGGAAGGAGCTTTCTTT,CASSSGLREGAFF
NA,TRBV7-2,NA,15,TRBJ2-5,TGTGCCAGCAGCTTGTCCTCCGGGGGCGTGGAGACCCAGTACTTC,CASSLSSGGVETQYF
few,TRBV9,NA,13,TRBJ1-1,TGTGCCAGCAGCGTAAGCACAAACACTGAAGCTTTCTTT,CASSVSTNTEAFF
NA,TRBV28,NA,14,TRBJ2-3,TGTGCCAGCAGTATCCCTCGGGCCACAGATACGCAGTATTTT,CASSIPRATDTQYF
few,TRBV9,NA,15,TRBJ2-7,TGTGCCAGCAGCGTAGGGGGCCTAGCGTATCACGAGCAGTACTTC,CASSVGGLAYHEQYF
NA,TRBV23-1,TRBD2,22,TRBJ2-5,TGCGCCAGCAGTGCATCAGGCGGTTTAACTAGCGGCCAAGGGGAGGTATCAGAGACCCAGTACTTC,CASSASGGLTSGQGEVSETQYF
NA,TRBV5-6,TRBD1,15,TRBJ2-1,TGTGCCAGCAGTTCTTGGGACAGGGTGGACAATGAGCAGTTCTTC,CASSSWDRVDNEQFF
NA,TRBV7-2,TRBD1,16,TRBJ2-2,TGTGCCAGCAATCCGCCAGGGACAGCGAACACCGGGGAGCTGTTTTTT,CASNPPGTANTGELFF
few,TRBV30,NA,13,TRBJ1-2,TGTGCCTGGACCCTTGGGCAGGGGAGACGCTACACCTTC,CAWTLGQGRRYTF
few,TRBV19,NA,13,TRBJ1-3,TGTGCCAGTGGACAAGGGACTGGAAACACCATATATTTT,CASGQGTGNTIYF